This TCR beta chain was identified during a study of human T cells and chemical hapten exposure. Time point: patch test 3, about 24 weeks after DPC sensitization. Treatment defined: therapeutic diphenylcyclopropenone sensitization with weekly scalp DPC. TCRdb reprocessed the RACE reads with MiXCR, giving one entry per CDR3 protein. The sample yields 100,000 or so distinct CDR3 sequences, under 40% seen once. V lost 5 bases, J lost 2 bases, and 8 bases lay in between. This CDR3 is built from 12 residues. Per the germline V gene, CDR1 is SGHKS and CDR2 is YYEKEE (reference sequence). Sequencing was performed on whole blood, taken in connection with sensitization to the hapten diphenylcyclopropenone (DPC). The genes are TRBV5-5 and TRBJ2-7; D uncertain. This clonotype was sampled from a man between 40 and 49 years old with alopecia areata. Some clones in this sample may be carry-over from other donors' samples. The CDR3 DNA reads TGTGCCAGCAGTTCCGGACCCTACGAGCAGTACTTC. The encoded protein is CASSSGPYEQYF.